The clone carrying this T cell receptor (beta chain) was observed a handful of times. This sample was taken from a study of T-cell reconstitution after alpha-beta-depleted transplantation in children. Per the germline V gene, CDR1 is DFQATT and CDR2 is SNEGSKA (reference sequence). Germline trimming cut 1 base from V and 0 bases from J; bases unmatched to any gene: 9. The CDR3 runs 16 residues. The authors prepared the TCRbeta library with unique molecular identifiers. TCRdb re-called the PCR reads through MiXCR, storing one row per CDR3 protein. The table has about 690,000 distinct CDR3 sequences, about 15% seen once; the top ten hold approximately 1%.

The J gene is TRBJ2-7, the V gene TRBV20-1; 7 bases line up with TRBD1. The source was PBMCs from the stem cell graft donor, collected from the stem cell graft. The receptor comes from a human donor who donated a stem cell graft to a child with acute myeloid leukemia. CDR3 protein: CSARVGTAPRSYEQYF. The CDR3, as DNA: TGCAGTGCTAGAGTTGGGACAGCTCCACGCTCCTACGAGCAGTACTTC.